The T cell receptor beta chain described here comes from a study of blood T cell repertoires in COVID-19. Looked up from germline, CDR1 is MNHEY and CDR2 is SVGAGI. The CDR3 is 14 amino acids. Profiled with immunoSEQ multiplex PCR; TCRdb holds only in-frame clones, not every one. Found here are about 170,000 clones, about 88% of them singletons; the top ten hold roughly 0.77%. Symptom resolution, clearance, or two negative PCRs marked the recovered donors of Cohort 3. Regarding this clone: A junction boundary mismatches the germline segment, possibly from a read error.

Source material: PBMCs or T cells enriched from blood (not recorded which). The gene calls are TRBV6-5 and TRBJ2-1; the match to TRBD2 covers 11 bases. This TCR was sampled from a woman between 18 and 29 years old who had recovered from COVID-19. The CDR3, as DNA: TGTGCCAGCAAACTAGCGGGAGCCTACACTGAGCAGTTCTTC. This encodes CASKLAGAYTEQFF.